Listed below are T cell receptor beta chains from one sample, sequenced in a study of blood T cells in healthy people across ages. TCRdb fed the 5' RACE reads into MiXCR, producing one record per CDR3 protein. The sample lists hundreds of thousands of distinct CDR3 sequences, approximately 53% seen once, with about 26% in the top ten. Material for sequencing was blood. The receptors shown here come from a man aged 35 to 55 in good health. CDR3s include the opening cysteine and the closing phenylalanine or tryptophan. The order of the fields is D gene, V gene, J gene, clone size, CDR3 DNA, CDR3 protein. The D gene is left open where the match is weak. Clone size is given for some rows only: seen once, a few or many times, or a class if the clone is expanded.

TRBD1	TRBV27	TRBJ2-5	few	TGTGCCAGCAGTTTACGGCGCAGGGGGCGCAGAGAGACCCAGTACTTC	CASSLRRRGRRETQYF
-	TRBV7-9	TRBJ1-2	-	TGTGCCAGCAGCTTAGTTGATGGTCCACATAACTATGGCTACACCTTC	CASSLVDGPHNYGYTF
-	TRBV28	TRBJ2-7	-	TGTGCCAGCAGCCCCGGGGTGATAGGCAGCTCCTACGAGCAGTACTTC	CASSPGVIGSSYEQYF
-	TRBV28	TRBJ2-7	-	TGTGCCAGCAGTTTATGGGCGGGTCCGAGAGGTGAGCAGTACTTC	CASSLWAGPRGEQYF
-	TRBV7-2	TRBJ2-7	-	TGTGCCAGCAGCTTCGCTGGCTCCGCCTACGAGCAGTACTTC	CASSFAGSAYEQYF
-	TRBV3-1	TRBJ1-2	-	TGTGCCAGCAGCCGGGCCCTAGACTATGGCTACACCTTC	CASSRALDYGYTF
-	TRBV20-1	TRBJ2-6	-	TGCAGTGCTAGCGAGTGGGTCGGGGTCCCAAGCTCTGGGGCCAACGTCCTGACTTTC	CSASEWVGVPSSGANVLTF
TRBD1	TRBV6-2/TRBV6-3	TRBJ2-4	-	TGTGCCAGCAGTAGTCCCGGGACAGGGACGGCTAACAAAAACATTCAGTACTTC	CASSSPGTGTANKNIQYF
TRBD1	TRBV20-1	TRBJ2-1	few	TGCAGTGCTCCGAACAGGGGGATGAGGTACAATGAGCAGTTCTTC	CSAPNRGMRYNEQFF
TRBD1	TRBV6-2/TRBV6-3	TRBJ2-5	-	TGTGCCAGCAGTTACTCAGGGGGGACAGGGTACTTC	CASSYSGGTGYF
-	TRBV5-1	TRBJ1-2	once	TGCGCCAGCAGCTTCACCCCTCCACGGGGGCGGAGTGACTATGGCAACACCTTC	CASSFTPPRGRSDYGNTF
-	TRBV3-1	TRBJ2-5	-	TGTGCCAGCAGCCGAAACAGCCAAACTCAAGAGACCCAGTACTTC	CASSRNSQTQETQYF
-	TRBV2	TRBJ1-5	-	TGTGCCAGCAAGAGGGCCGTCGCTTTGCCCCAGCATTTT	CASKRAVALPQHF
-	TRBV28	TRBJ2-5	-	TGTGCCAGCAGAGGGGAGTATAGCACAGAGACCCAGTACTTC	CASRGEYSTETQYF
-	TRBV2	TRBJ2-4	-	TGTGCCAGCAGTCCGGGGTCCCAGTACTTC	CASSPGSQYF
-	TRBV9	TRBJ2-7	-	TGTGCCAGCAGCGGAACAGGGAGCCACGAGCAGTACTTC	CASSGTGSHEQYF
-	TRBV4-2	TRBJ2-7	few	TGTGCCAGCAGCCGCGAGGGGGGCGAGCAGTACTTC	CASSREGGEQYF
TRBD2	TRBV28	TRBJ2-1	few	TGTGCCAGCATTTCGGGGGGAGAGGTTGAGCAGTTCTTC	CASISGGEVEQFF
TRBD1	TRBV29-1	TRBJ2-7	few	TGCAGCGTGGGACAGTCCTACGAGCAGTACTTC	CSVGQSYEQYF
TRBD2	TRBV4-3	TRBJ2-3	-	TGCGCCAGCAGCCCGACTAGCGGGATGGATACGCAGTATTTT	CASSPTSGMDTQYF
-	TRBV24-1	TRBJ2-2	-	TGTGCCACCAGGGAGGACAGGAACACCGGGGAGCTGTTTTTT	CATREDRNTGELFF
TRBD2	TRBV7-6	TRBJ2-5	-	TGTGCCAGCAGCTTAGAAAGCGGGGGGGCTTGGGATGAGCAGTACTTC	CASSLESGGAWDEQYF
TRBD2	TRBV2	TRBJ2-3	-	TGTGCGAGCCCGGGACTAGCGGGACGGACAGATACGCAGTATTTT	CASPGLAGRTDTQYF
-	TRBV7-8	TRBJ2-1	-	TGTGCCAGCAGCACCCGATGGGGGTATGAGCAGTTCTTC	CASSTRWGYEQFF
TRBD2	TRBV5-1	TRBJ2-5	-	TGCGCCAGCAGTCGTTGGTTTGCGGGGGGAACCGAAGAGACCCAGTACTTC	CASSRWFAGGTEETQYF
-	TRBV14	TRBJ2-5	few	TGTGCCAGCAGCCAGACGACGTTGGACTCCCCAGGGTGGACCCAGTACTTC	CASSQTTLDSPGWTQYF
-	TRBV5-1	TRBJ2-2	-	TGCGCCAGCAGCTTGCCCCAGGGAGTCACCGGGGAGCTGTTTTTT	CASSLPQGVTGELFF
TRBD1	TRBV7-2	TRBJ1-2	few	TGTGCCAGCAGCTTAGGGACAGGGACGGGGTATGGCTACACCTTC	CASSLGTGTGYGYTF
-	TRBV4-1	TRBJ2-7	-	TGCGCCAGCAGCCAATTATGGCCCACCAGGGGTTCAGGTAACGAGCAGTACTTC	CASSQLWPTRGSGNEQYF
TRBD2	TRBV28	TRBJ2-3	-	TGTGCCAGCAGTTTGATTAGCGGGAGGACAGATACGCAGTATTTT	CASSLISGRTDTQYF
-	TRBV11-2	TRBJ2-5	-	TGTGCCAGCAGCCCCTACCTGGACCAAGAGACCCAGTACTTC	CASSPYLDQETQYF
TRBD1	TRBV7-3	TRBJ2-1	few	TGTGCCAGCAGCTTGACAGGGGCAAATGACAATGAGCAGTTCTTC	CASSLTGANDNEQFF
TRBD2	TRBV28	TRBJ2-7	-	TGTGCCAGCAGTGTATCCGGGACTACTGACGAGCAGTACTTC	CASSVSGTTDEQYF
TRBD1	TRBV27	TRBJ2-7	-	TGTGCCAGCAGTGTAACAGGGGGAACCTACGAGCAGTACTTC	CASSVTGGTYEQYF
TRBD1	TRBV12-3/TRBV12-4	TRBJ1-2	-	TGTGCCAGCAGCTCCGAGGGGGCGGCTACTGGCTACACCTTC	CASSSEGAATGYTF
-	TRBV4-2	TRBJ2-1	-	TGTGCCAGCAGCCGACTTAGGGAGCACAATGAGCAGTTCTTC	CASSRLREHNEQFF
-	TRBV29-1	TRBJ1-1	-	TGCAGCGTTGAAGACAGGGAGAACGCTGAAGCTTTCTTT	CSVEDRENAEAFF
-	TRBV11-3	TRBJ1-2	once	TGTGCCAGCAGCGGAACCCGAGCTAACTATGGCTACACCTTC	CASSGTRANYGYTF
-	TRBV15	TRBJ2-5	-	TGTGCCACCAGCAGAGATCTTGCGGGGGCCGCTGAGACCCAGTACTTC	CATSRDLAGAAETQYF
-	TRBV13	TRBJ2-7	-	TGTGCCAGCAGCTCTCGGAACGGAGGATTACCCTTCGACGAGCAGTACTTC	CASSSRNGGLPFDEQYF
-	TRBV6-2/TRBV6-3	TRBJ2-7	few	TGTGCCAGCAGTTATAACGGAGTCGAGCAGTACTTC	CASSYNGVEQYF
-	TRBV7-2	TRBJ2-5	-	TGTGCCAGCAGCTTAGTTACTAGCCAAGAGACCCAGTACTTC	CASSLVTSQETQYF
TRBD1	TRBV6-1	TRBJ1-5	few	TGTGCCAGCAGTTCGGACAGGGGGGATCAGCCCCAGCATTTT	CASSSDRGDQPQHF
-	TRBV28	TRBJ2-7	few	TGTGCCAGCAGTTTAGACAGCTGGGCGGACGAGCAGTACTTC	CASSLDSWADEQYF
TRBD1	TRBV12-3/TRBV12-4	TRBJ1-2	-	TGTGCCAGCAGTAGGGCAGGGGGCTACTATGGCTACACCTTC	CASSRAGGYYGYTF
TRBD1	TRBV11-1	TRBJ2-1	-	TGTGCCAGCACCCAATCCCCAGGGGGCAGGGAAGTCCATGAGCAGTTCTTC	CASTQSPGGREVHEQFF
-	TRBV20-1	TRBJ2-5	-	TGCAGTGCTACGAACGTAATTCATCAAGAGACCCAGTACTTC	CSATNVIHQETQYF
-	TRBV29-1	TRBJ2-7	-	TGCAGCGTTGGTTCTCCACAGAGCCACGAGCAGTACTTC	CSVGSPQSHEQYF
TRBD2	TRBV20-1	TRBJ2-5	-	TGCAGTGCTAGGGGCTCTAGCGGGAGTACTAAGACCCAGTACTTC	CSARGSSGSTKTQYF